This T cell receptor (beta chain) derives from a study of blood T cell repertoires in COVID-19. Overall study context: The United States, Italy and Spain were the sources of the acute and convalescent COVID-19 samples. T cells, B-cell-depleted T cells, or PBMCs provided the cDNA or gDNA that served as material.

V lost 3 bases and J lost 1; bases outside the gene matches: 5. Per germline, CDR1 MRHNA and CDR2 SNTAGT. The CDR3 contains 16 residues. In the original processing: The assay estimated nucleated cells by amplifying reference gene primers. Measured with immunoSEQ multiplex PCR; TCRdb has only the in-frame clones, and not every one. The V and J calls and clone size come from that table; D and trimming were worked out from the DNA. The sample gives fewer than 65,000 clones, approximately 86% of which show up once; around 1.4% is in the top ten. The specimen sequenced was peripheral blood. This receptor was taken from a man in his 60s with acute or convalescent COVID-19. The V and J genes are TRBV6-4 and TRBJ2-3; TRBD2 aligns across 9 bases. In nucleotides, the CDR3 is TGTGCCAGCAGTGAAGCGGGCGGGGGGGGCACAGATACGCAGTATTTT. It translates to CASSEAGGGGTDTQYF.